The T cell receptor (beta chain) described here comes from a study of CD8+CD57+ T cells in acquired aplastic anemia. At the level of the study: DNA per sorted CD4+ or CD8+ sample ranged roughly 0.17 to 27.4 ug, averaging about 3.4 ug.

Concerning this clonotype: Possible read error: a much larger clone is one base away.

Trimming took 6 bases from V and 11 from J, leaving 16 bases between them. Germline V gives CDR1 MNHEY, CDR2 SVGAGI. This CDR3 spans 13 amino acids. According to the study, genomic DNA was the template for TCR beta VDJ and CDR3 profiling. MiXCR was run by TCRdb on the reads, yielding one entry per CDR3 protein. The data show about 210,000 distinct CDR3 sequences, with about 59% seen just once and around 32% held by the top ten. The rearrangement uses TRBV6-5 and TRBJ1-4; D gene unclear. Sequenced: sorted CD4+, CD8+, or CD8+CD57+ T cells (not recorded which) from PBMCs. The clonotype originates from a human donor in good health. In DNA form, the CDR3 reads TGTGCCAGCAGAGGACTAACCTTGGATAAACTGTTTTTT. Its translation is CASRGLTLDKLFF.